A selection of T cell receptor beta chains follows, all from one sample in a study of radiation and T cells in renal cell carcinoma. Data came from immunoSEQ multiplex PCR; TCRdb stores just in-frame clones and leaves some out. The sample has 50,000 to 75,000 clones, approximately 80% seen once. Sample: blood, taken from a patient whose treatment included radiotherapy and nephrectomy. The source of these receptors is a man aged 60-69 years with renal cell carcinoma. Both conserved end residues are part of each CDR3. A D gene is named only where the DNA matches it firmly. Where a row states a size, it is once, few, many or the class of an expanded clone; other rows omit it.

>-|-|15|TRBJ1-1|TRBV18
CASSPSNTGFVEAFF
TGTGCCAGCTCACCGTCCAATACAGGGTTTGTTGAAGCTTTCTTT
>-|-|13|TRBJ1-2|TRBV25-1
CASSENRLDGYTF
TGTGCCAGCAGTGAAAACAGGCTCGATGGCTACACCTTC
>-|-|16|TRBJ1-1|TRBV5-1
CASSLVVTAMNTEAFF
TGCGCAAGCAGCTTGGTGGTTACGGCCATGAACACTGAAGCTTTCTTT
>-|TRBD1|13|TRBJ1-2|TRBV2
CASEPGDRRGYTF
TGTGCCAGCGAACCTGGGGACAGACGTGGCTACACCTTC
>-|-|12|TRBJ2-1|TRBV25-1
CASSEYEDEQFF
TGTGCCAGCAGTGAATATGAAGATGAGCAGTTCTTC
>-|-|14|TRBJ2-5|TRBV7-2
CASSLYKEQETQYF
TGTGCCAGCAGCTTGTACAAAGAGCAAGAGACCCAGTACTTC
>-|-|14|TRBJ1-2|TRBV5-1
CASSLGTSNYGYTF
TGCGCCAGCAGCTTGGGCACGTCTAACTATGGCTACACCTTC
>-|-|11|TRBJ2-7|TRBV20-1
CSASRGYEQYF
TGCAGTGCTAGCCGAGGCTACGAGCAGTACTTC
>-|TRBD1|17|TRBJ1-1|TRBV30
CAWSRFPFRDRVTEAFF
TGTGCCTGGAGTAGGTTCCCCTTTCGGGACAGGGTAACTGAAGCTTTCTTT
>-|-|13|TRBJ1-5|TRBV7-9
CASSSRRGQPQHF
TGTGCCAGCAGCTCCCGTAGGGGACAGCCCCAGCATTTT
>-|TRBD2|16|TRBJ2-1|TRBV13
CASSLGSTSGSNEQFF
TGTGCCAGCAGCTTAGGTTCTACTAGCGGGAGTAATGAGCAGTTCTTC
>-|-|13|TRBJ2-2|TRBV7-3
CASSKDSAGELFF
TGTGCCAGCAGCAAGGACTCGGCCGGGGAGCTGTTTTTT
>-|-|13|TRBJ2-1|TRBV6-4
CASSDNRVHEQFF
TGTGCCAGCAGTGACAACAGGGTGCATGAGCAGTTCTTC
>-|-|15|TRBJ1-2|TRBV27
CASSFGGGHNYGYTF
TGTGCCAGCAGTTTTGGGGGGGGACATAACTATGGCTACACCTTC
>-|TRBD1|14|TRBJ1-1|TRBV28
CASSPTGLNTEAFF
TGTGCCAGCAGTCCGACAGGGCTGAACACTGAAGCTTTCTTT
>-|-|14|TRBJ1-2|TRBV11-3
CASSTDRSNYGYTF
TGTGCCAGCAGCACCGACAGGTCGAACTATGGCTACACCTTC
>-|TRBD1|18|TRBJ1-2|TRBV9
CASSDSPRDRGNEYGYTF
TGTGCCAGCAGCGACTCGCCCCGGGACAGGGGGAATGAATATGGCTACACCTTC
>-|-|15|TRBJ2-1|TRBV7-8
CASSSRGALYNEQFF
TGTGCCAGCAGCTCCCGGGGGGCACTCTACAATGAGCAGTTCTTC
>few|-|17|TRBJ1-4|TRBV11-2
CASSLDGSPRDPEKLFF
TGTGCCAGCAGCTTAGATGGGAGCCCCCGGGACCCGGAAAAACTGTTTTTT
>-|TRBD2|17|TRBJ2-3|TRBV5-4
CASSLPPALAGGDTQYF
TGTGCCAGCAGCTTGCCACCCGCACTAGCGGGAGGAGATACGCAGTATTTT
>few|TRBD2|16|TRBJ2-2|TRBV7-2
CASSPGAGGRTGELFF
TGTGCCAGCAGCCCAGGCGCGGGAGGGCGGACCGGGGAGCTGTTTTTT
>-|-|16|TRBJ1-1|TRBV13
CASSLTPGPWNTEAFF
TGTGCCAGCAGCTTAACCCCGGGACCTTGGAACACTGAAGCTTTCTTT
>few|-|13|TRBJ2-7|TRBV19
CASSLELSYEQYF
TGTGCCAGTAGTTTAGAGCTCTCCTACGAGCAGTACTTC
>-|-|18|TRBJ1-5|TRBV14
CASSKATQGVVSNQPQHF
TGTGCCAGCAGCAAAGCCACTCAGGGTGTTGTTAGCAATCAGCCCCAGCATTTT
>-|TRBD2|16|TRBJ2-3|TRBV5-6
CASSLYGGAGTDTQYF
TGTGCCAGCAGCTTGTACGGGGGGGCCGGCACAGATACGCAGTATTTT
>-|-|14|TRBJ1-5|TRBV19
CASTGVGSNQPQHF
TGTGCCAGTACCGGGGTCGGTAGCAATCAGCCCCAGCATTTT
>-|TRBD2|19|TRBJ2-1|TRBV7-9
CASSPAGLAAFASYNEQFF
TGTGCCAGCAGCCCCGCGGGACTAGCGGCTTTTGCCTCCTACAATGAGCAGTTCTTC
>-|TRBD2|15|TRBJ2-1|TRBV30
CAWIRGGGGLNEQFF
TGTGCCTGGATCCGCGGCGGGGGGGGACTGAATGAGCAGTTCTTC
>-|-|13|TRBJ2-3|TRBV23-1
CAGLAESTDTQYF
TGCGCCGGGCTGGCGGAGAGCACAGATACGCAGTATTTT
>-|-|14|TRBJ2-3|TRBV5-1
CASSWDPLSDTQYF
TGCGCCAGCAGCTGGGACCCACTGTCAGATACGCAGTATTTT
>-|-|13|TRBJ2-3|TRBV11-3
CASSLESADTQYF
TGTGCCAGCAGCTTAGAGTCAGCAGATACGCAGTATTTT
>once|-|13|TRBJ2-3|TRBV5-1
CASSSPSTDTQYF
TGCGCCAGCAGCTCCCCTAGCACAGATACGCAGTATTTT
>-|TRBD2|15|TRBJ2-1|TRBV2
CASSAAGLARWEQFF
TGTGCCAGCAGTGCCGCTGGACTAGCGCGATGGGAGCAGTTCTTC
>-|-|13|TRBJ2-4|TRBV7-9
CASSLRDLNIQYF
TGTGCCAGCAGCTTACGGGACTTAAACATTCAGTACTTC
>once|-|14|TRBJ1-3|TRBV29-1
CSVGRDRAGNTIYF
TGCAGCGTTGGGAGGGACCGGGCTGGAAACACCATATATTTT
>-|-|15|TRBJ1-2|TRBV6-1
CASSEVPGRTYGYTF
TGTGCCAGCAGTGAAGTACCCGGACGGACCTATGGCTACACCTTC
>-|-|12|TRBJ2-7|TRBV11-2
CASRRLDYEQYF
TGTGCCAGCAGGCGACTTGACTACGAGCAGTACTTC
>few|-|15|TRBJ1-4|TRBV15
CATSRGLGGSEKLFF
TGTGCCACCAGCAGAGGATTGGGCGGTAGTGAAAAACTGTTTTTT
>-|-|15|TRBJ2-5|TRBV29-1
CSVDGTGSGGETQYF
TGCAGCGTTGACGGAACGGGTAGTGGGGGAGAGACCCAGTACTTC
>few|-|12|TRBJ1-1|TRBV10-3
CAIRSGTTEAFF
TGTGCCATCAGATCAGGGACCACTGAAGCTTTCTTT
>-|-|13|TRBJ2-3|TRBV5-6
CASSSVGTDTQYF
TGTGCCAGCAGCTCAGTAGGGACAGATACGCAGTATTTT
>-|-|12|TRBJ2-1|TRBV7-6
CASSLRVGEQFF
TGTGCCAGCAGCTTACGGGTCGGAGAGCAGTTCTTC